Reported below is one T cell receptor beta chain. In this sample, this clone turned up a few times. This clone's antigen is unknown. No much larger clone exists at a distance of one base, and base qualities are not known. The sample is drawn from a study of siplizumab effects on memory and regulatory T cells (dated by TCRdb to between 2017 and 2020). At the level of the whole study: The study looked at the effect of siplizumab, an anti-CD2 antibody, on alloreactive T-cell subsets in allogeneic mixed lymphocyte reactions made from human PBMCs.

Sorted unstimulated T cells and proliferating T cells recovered from mixed lymphocyte reactions underwent TCRbeta CDR3 sequencing. Fresh whole blood from nine to ten HLA-typed healthy donors was used as the source from which PBMCs were isolated. What the authors observed across the whole study: Among mappable alloreactive CD4+ clones, the Treg-derived fraction averaged approximately 72% with siplizumab versus around 27% in control reactions. Roughly 75-95% of proliferating CD4+ or CD8+ clones could not be assigned a naive or memory phenotype. Sequences below about 10^-5 frequency were poorly captured, so only a minor fraction of alloreactive clones could be mapped to unstimulated subsets. Siplizumab significantly reduced the cumulative frequency of alloreactive sequences traceable to unstimulated CD4+ memory T cells. Unstimulated naive T cells appeared more diverse than memory T cells, and naive cells seemed to contribute substantially to the alloresponse. Whether proliferating Tregs from siplizumab cultures actually had suppressive function was not functionally confirmed.

Libraries were made using the immunoSEQ multiplex PCR assay. Roughly 10^5 TCR templates per sample were assayed on the deep sequencing platform. Genomic DNA extracted from sorted T cells was the material used for TCRbeta CDR3 sequencing. On the authors' methods: The R programming language was used for the clonal analysis of the TCRbeta CDR3 data. Unstimulated samples were compared with post-reaction CFSE-low samples to define alloreactive CD4+ and CD8+ clones. Regulatory or non-regulatory origin of alloreactive CD4+ clones was assigned by matching sequences to the sorted unstimulated Treg and non-Treg repertoires. TCRdb took over this immuneACCESS table, retaining in-frame rearrangements with V and J assigned. Such tables are incomplete; in checked studies, under half of the missing clones stem from an unresolved V gene, and the remainder is unexplained. The V and J calls and clone size come from that table; D and trimming were worked out from the DNA. This sample holds about 50,000 clones; about 93% were observed only once. Of the sample, about a sixth is held by the ten largest clones.

Sequencing was done on a sample of CD8+ T cells sorted from blood. The receptor's source is a human donor in good health.

For the CDR3, the sequence is CASSYPRTGEYGYTF. The base sequence is TGTGCCAGCAGTTACCCTAGGACAGGGGAGTATGGCTACACCTTC. The chain joins TRBV28 to TRBJ1-2, with 9 junctional bases fitting TRBD1. The CDR3 runs 15 amino acids, cysteine and phenylalanine included. Only the CDR3 DNA stays, 45 bases, in frame from base 1. V loses 4 bases at its end and J loses 5 bases; junction bases beyond the gene matches: 8. The germline V gene specifies MDHEN as CDR1 and SYDVKM as CDR2.